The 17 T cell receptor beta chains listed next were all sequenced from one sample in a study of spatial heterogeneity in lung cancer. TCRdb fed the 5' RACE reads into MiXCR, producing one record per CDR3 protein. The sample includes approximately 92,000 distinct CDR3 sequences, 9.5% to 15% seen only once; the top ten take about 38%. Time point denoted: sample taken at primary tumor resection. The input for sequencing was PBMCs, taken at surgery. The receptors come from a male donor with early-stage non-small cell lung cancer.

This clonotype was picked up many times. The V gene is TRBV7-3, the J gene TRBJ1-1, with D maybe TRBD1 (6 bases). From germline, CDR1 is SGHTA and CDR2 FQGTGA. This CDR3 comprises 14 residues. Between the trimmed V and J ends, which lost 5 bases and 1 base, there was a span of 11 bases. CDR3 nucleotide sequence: TGTGCCAGCAGCCCCGGCAGGGGGAACACTGAAGCTTTCTTT. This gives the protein CASSPGRGNTEAFF.

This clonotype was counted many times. The CDR3 DNA is TGTGCCAGCAGTTTCCCTCTGGGGGGCGAGCAGTACTTC. Translated, it gives CASSFPLGGEQYF. The J gene is TRBJ2-7, the V gene TRBV12-3 or TRBV12-4, with D tentatively TRBD2 (6 bases). The CDR3 covers 13 residues. Trimming left V 3 bases short and J 6 bases short, with 12 bases between.

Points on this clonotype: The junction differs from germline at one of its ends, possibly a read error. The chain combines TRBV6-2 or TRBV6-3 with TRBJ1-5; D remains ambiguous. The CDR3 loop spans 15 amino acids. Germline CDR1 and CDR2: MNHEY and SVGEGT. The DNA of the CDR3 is TGTGCCAGCAGTTCCTATTCAGGTAACAATCAGCCTCAGCATTTT. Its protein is CASSSYSGNNQPQHF.

The CDR3, as DNA: TGTGCCAGCAGCGTAGATGGGACAGGCCGTAATGAAAAACTGTTTTTT. This gives the protein CASSVDGTGRNEKLFF. V and J are TRBV9 and TRBJ1-4; 8 positions match TRBD1. CDR1 and CDR2 from the germline V gene are SGDLS and YYNGEE. The CDR3 covers 16 residues. V was pared by 0 bases and J by 4 bases, with 5 bases of the junction left unmatched. Using reference TRBV9 and TRBJ1-4 for the parts outside the CDR3, the full variable domain is DSGVTQTPKHLITATGQRVTLRCSPRSGDLSVYWYQQSLDQGLQFLIQYYNGEERAKGNILERFSAQQFPDLHSELNLSSLELGDSALYFCASSVDGTGRNEKLFFGSGTQLSVL.

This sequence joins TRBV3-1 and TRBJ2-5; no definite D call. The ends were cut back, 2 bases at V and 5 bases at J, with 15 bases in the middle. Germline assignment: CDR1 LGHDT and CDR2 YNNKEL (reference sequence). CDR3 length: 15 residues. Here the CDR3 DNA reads TGTGCCAGCAGCCAACCCCGTGGTAAATACGAGACCCAGTACTTC. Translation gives CASSQPRGKYETQYF.

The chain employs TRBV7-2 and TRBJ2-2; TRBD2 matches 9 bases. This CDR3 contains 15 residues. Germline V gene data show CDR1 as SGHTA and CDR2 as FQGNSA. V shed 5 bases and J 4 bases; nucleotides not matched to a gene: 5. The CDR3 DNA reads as TGTGCCAGCAGCATCGGCGGGGGGGCCACCGGGGAGCTGTTTTTT. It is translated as CASSIGGGATGELFF.

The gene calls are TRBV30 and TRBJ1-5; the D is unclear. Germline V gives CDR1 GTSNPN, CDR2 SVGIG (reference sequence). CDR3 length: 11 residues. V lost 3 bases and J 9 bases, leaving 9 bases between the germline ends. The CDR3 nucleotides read TGTGCCTGGAGCCTGGAGGGGCCCCAGCATTTT. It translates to CAWSLEGPQHF.

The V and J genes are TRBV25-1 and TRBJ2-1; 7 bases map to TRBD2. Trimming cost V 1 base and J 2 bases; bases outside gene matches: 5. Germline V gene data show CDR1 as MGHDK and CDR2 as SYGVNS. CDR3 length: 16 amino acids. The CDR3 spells CASSEFGAGTYNEQFF. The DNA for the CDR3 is TGTGCCAGCAGTGAATTCGGAGCGGGAACCTACAATGAGCAGTTCTTC.

The CDR3 coding sequence is TGTGCCAGCAGCCAAGACAGTTGGGTCCTCCACTTT. Its translation is CASSQDSWVLHF. This chain links TRBV12-3 or TRBV12-4 with TRBJ1-6; D is perhaps TRBD1 (5 bases). Trimming removed 6 bases from V and 15 bases from J, with 15 bases in between. This CDR3 region has 12 residues.

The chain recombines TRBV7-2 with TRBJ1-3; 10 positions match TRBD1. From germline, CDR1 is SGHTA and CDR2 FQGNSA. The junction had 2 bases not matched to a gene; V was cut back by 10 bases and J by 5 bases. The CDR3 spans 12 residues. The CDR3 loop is CATGQGRNTIYF. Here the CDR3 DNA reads TGTGCCACGGGACAGGGGAGAAACACCATATATTTT.

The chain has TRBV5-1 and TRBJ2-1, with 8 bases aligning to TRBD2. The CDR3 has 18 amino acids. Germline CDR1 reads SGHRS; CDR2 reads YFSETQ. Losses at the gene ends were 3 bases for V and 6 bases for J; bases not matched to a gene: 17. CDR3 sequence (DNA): TGCGCCAGCAGCTCGGTACAGCGGGAGCGACTTGGGGGCAATGAGCAGTTCTTC. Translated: CASSSVQRERLGGNEQFF.

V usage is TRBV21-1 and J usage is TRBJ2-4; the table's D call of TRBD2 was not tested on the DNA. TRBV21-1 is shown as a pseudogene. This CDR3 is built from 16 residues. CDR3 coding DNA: TGTGCCAGCAGCATAAACGGAGGGTTGTCCAAAAACATTCAGTACTTC. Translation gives CASSINGGLSKNIQYF.

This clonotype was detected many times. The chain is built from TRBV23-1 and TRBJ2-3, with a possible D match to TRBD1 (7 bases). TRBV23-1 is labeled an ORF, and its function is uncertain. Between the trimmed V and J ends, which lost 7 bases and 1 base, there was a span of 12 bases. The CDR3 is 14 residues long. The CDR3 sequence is CASKTGEGTDTQYF. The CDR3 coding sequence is TGCGCCAGCAAAACAGGGGAGGGCACAGATACGCAGTATTTT.

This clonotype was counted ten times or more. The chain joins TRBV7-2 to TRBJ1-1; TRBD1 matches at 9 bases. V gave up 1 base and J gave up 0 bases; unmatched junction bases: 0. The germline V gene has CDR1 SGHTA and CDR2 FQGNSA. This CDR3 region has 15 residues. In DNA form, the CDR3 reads TGTGCCAGCAGCTTAGGGGACAGGGTGAACACTGAAGCTTTCTTT. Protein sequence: CASSLGDRVNTEAFF.

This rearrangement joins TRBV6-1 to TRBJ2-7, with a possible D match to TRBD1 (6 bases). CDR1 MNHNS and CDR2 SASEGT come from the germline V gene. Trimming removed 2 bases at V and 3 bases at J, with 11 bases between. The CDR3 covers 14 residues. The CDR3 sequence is CASSENRVYYEQYF. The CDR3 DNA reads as TGTGCCAGCAGTGAAAACAGGGTCTACTACGAGCAGTACTTC.

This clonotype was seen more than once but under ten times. The CDR3: CASSYSIGDNQPQHF. The CDR3 DNA reads as TGTGCCAGCAGTTACTCGATCGGGGACAATCAGCCCCAGCATTTT. V and J are TRBV6-5 and TRBJ1-5; D is unclear. Per the germline V gene, CDR1 is MNHEY and CDR2 is SVGAGI. The CDR3 is 15 residues long. V was shortened by 0 bases and J by 3 bases, with 9 bases between the two germline ends.

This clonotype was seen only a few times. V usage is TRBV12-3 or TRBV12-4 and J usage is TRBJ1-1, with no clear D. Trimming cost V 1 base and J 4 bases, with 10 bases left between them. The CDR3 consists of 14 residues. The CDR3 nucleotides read TGTGCCAGCAGTTTAGGGGGATTGGGCACTGAAGCTTTCTTT. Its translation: CASSLGGLGTEAFF.